This note documents a single T cell receptor beta chain sequence. Its matching antigen is unknown. Per the germline V gene, CDR1 is MGHDK and CDR2 is SYGVNS. V shed 4 bases and J shed 10 bases, with 14 bases lying between them. This CDR3 spans 12 amino acids. Replicate sorted-subset PCRs were loaded with about 0.2 ug DNA, about 31,000 T cell genomes. Using immunoSEQ multiplex PCR, the repertoire was profiled, and TCRdb retains in-frame clones only, with some absent. The sample yields roughly 2,300,000 clones, under 95% seen once. The sample belongs to a study of shared clonotypes between healthy human individuals. Study in general: Each donor's CD8 memory used one plate, CD8 naive two, each CD4 subset three.

Study-level results: Among donors, sharing of clonotypes was expected to be affected by sequencing depth.

This receptor was obtained from a man between 18 and 35 years old in good health. Some clones in this sample may be carry-over from other donors' samples. This chain uses TRBV25-1 with TRBJ2-7; maybe TRBD2 (5 bases). Sequencing was performed on naive CD4+ T cells from PBMCs. The subset: CD45RA+ positively selected. The CDR3 sequence is CASSAILGLQYF. CDR3 DNA sequence: TGTGCCAGCAGTGCGATACTAGGTCTTCAGTACTTC.